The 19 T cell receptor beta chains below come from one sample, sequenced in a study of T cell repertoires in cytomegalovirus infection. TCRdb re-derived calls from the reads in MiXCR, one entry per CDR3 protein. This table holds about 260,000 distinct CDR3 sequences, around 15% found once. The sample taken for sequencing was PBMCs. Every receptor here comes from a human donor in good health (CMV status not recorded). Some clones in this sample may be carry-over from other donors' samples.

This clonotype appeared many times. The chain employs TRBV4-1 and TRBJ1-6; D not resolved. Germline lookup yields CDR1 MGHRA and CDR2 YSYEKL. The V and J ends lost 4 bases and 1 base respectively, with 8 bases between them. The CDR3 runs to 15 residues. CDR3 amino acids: CASSPGRSYNSPLHF. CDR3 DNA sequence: TGCGCCAGCAGCCCCGGGAGATCCTATAATTCACCCCTCCACTTT.

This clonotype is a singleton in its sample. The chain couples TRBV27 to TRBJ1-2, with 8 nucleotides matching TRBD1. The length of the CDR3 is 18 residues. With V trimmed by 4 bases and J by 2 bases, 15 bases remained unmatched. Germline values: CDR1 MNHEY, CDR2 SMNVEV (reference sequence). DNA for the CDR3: TGTGCCAGCAGTTCCCCCACCCGGACAGGGAGTACCAACTATGGCTACACCTTC. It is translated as CASSSPTRTGSTNYGYTF.

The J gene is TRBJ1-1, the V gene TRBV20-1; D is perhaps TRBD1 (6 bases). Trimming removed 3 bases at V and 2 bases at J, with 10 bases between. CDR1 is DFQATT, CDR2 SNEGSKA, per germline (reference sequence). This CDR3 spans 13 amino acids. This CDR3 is CSASSGANTEAFF. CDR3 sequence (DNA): TGCAGTGCTAGTTCGGGGGCCAACACTGAAGCTTTCTTT.

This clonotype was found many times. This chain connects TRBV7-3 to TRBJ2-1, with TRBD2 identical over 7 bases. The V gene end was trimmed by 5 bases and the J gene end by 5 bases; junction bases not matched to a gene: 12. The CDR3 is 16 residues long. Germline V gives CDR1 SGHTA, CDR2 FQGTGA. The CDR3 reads CASSVFSGLTNNEQFF. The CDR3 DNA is TGTGCCAGCAGCGTTTTCTCGGGACTAACGAACAATGAGCAGTTCTTC. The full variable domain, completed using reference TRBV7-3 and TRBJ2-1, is GAGVSQTPSNKVTEKGKYVELRCDPISGHTALYWYRQSLGQGPEFLIYFQGTGAADDSGLPNDRFFAVRPEGSVSTLKIQRTERGDSAVYLCASSVFSGLTNNEQFFGPGTRLTVL.

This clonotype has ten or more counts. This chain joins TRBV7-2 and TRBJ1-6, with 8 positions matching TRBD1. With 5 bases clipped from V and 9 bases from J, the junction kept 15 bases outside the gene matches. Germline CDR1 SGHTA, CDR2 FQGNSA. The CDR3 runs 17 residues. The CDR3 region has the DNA TGTGCCAGCAGCCACGCGGACAGGGACGAGCGGAGTTCACCCCTCCACTTT. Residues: CASSHADRDERSSPLHF.

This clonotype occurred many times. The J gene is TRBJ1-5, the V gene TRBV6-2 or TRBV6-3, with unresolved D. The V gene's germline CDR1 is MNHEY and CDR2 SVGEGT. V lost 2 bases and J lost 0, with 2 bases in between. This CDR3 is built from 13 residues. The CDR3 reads CASSYPSNQPQHF. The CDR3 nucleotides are TGTGCCAGCAGTTACCCTAGCAATCAGCCCCAGCATTTT.

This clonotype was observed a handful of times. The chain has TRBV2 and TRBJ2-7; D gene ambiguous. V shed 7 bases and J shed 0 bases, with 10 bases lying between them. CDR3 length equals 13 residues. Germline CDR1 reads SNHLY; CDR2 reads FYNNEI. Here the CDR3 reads CASTTESSYEQYF. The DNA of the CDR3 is TGTGCCAGCACTACAGAGAGCTCCTACGAGCAGTACTTC.

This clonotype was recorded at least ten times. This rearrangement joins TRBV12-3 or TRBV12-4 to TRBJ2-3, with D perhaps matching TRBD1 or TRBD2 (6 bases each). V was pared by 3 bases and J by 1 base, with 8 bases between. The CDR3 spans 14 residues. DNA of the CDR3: TGTGCCAGCAGTTTTGGGGGGCGCACAGATACGCAGTATTTT. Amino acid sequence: CASSFGGRTDTQYF.

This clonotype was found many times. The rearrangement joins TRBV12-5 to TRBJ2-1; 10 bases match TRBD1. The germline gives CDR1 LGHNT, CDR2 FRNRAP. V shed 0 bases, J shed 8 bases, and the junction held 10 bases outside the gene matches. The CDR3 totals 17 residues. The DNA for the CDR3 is TGTGCTAGTGGTTTGGTACCCCCCGGGACAGGGGACGATGAGCAGTTCTTC. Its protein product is CASGLVPPGTGDDEQFF.

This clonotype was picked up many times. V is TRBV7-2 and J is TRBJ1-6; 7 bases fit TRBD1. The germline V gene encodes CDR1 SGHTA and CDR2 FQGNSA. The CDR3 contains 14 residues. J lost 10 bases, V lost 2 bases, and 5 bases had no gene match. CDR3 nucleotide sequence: TGTGCCAGCAGCTTAAGACAGGGCGGATCACCCCTCCACTTT. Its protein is CASSLRQGGSPLHF. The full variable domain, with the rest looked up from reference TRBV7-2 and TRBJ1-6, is GAGVSQSPSNKVTEKGKDVELRCDPISGHTALYWYRQSLGQGLEFLIYFQGNSAPDKSGLPSDRFSAERTGGSVSTLTIQRTQQEDSAVYLCASSLRQGGSPLHFGNGTRLTVT.

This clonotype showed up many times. The CDR3 DNA follows: TGTGCCAGCAGCCCCTCCCTGGTCCAAGAGACCCAGTACTTC. This encodes CASSPSLVQETQYF. The chain has TRBV7-2 and TRBJ2-5; the D is unclear. CDR1 and CDR2 from the germline V gene are SGHTA and FQGNSA. Trimming removed 5 bases from V and 1 base from J, with 11 bases in between. The CDR3 totals 14 residues.

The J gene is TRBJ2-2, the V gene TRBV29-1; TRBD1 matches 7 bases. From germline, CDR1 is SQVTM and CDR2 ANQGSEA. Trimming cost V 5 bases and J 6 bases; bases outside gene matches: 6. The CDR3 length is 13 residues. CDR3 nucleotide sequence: TGCAGCGTTCGACGAGACAGGGCCGGGGAGCTGTTTTTT. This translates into CSVRRDRAGELFF.

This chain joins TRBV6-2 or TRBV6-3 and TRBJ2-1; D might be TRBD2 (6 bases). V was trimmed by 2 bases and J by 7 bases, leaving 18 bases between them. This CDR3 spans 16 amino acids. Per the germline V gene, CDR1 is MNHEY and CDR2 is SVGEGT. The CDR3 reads CASSYLTSLVVNEQFF. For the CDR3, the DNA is TGTGCCAGCAGTTACCTCACTAGCCTGGTTGTTAATGAGCAGTTCTTC.

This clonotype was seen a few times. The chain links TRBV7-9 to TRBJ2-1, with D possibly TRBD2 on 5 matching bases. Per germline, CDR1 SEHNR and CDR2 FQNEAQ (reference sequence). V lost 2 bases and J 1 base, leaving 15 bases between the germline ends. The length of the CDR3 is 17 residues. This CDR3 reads CASSLSGLRDSYNEQFF. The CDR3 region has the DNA TGTGCCAGCAGCTTATCGGGTTTGAGGGATTCCTACAATGAGCAGTTCTTC.

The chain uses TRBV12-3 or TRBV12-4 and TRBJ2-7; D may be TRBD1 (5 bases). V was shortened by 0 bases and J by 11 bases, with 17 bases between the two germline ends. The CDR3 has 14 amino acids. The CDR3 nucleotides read TGTGCCAGCAGTTTAGCGGCAGGGTCTACGCATAAGTACTTC. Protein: CASSLAAGSTHKYF.

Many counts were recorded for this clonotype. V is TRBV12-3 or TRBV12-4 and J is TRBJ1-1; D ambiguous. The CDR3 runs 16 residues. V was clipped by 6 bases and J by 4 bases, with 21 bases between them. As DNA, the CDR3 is TGTGCCAGCAGCCCCGTTTTCTGGGGTGGGAGCACTGAAGCTTTCTTT. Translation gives CASSPVFWGGSTEAFF.

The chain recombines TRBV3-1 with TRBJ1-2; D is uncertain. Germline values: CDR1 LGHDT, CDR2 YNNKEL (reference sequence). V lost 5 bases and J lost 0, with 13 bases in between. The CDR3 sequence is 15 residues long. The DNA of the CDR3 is TGTGCCAGCAGCTTAGCTTTTCAAGCTAACTATGGCTACACCTTC. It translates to CASSLAFQANYGYTF.

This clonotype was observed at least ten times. The CDR3 reads CASNKRGIEETQYF. In DNA, the CDR3 is TGTGCCAGCAACAAGAGGGGAATAGAAGAGACCCAGTACTTC. The chain has TRBV7-2 and TRBJ2-5; D is perhaps TRBD1 or TRBD2 (5 bases each). This CDR3 comprises 14 residues. CDR1 SGHTA and CDR2 FQGNSA come from the germline V gene. Trimming removed 7 bases from V and 3 bases from J, with 15 bases in between.

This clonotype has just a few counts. The CDR3 sequence: CASSKPASGYTF. The CDR3 DNA follows: TGTGCCAGTAGTAAGCCAGCATCAGGCTACACCTTC. The rearrangement links TRBV19 to TRBJ1-2; D is uncertain. The V gene's germline CDR1 is LNHDA and CDR2 SQIVND (reference sequence). Trimming stripped 4 bases from V and 8 bases from J, with 11 bases between. The CDR3 spans 12 residues.